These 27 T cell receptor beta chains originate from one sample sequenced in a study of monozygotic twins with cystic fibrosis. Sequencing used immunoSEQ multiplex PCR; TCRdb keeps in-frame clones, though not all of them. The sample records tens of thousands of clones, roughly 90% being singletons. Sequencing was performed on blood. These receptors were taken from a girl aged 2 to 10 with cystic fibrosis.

CDR3 amino acids: CASSLGQGYTGELFF. In DNA, the CDR3 is TGTGCCAGCAGTCTAGGACAGGGCTACACCGGGGAGCTGTTTTTT. This sequence joins TRBV2 and TRBJ2-2, with 8 bases matching TRBD1. The J segment lost 3 bases and the V segment lost 5 bases, leaving 5 bases of the junction unmatched. The CDR3 has 15 residues. Germline lookup yields CDR1 SNHLY and CDR2 FYNNEI.

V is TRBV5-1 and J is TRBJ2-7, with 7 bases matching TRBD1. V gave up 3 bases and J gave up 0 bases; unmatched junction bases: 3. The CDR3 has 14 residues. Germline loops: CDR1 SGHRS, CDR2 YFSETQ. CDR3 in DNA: TGCGCCAGCAGCTGGGGACAGAACTCCTACGAGCAGTACTTC. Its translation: CASSWGQNSYEQYF.

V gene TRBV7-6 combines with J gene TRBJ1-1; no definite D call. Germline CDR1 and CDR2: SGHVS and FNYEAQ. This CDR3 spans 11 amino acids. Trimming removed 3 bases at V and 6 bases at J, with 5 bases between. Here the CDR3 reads CASSLNSEAFF. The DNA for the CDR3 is TGTGCCAGCAGCTTGAATTCTGAAGCTTTCTTT.

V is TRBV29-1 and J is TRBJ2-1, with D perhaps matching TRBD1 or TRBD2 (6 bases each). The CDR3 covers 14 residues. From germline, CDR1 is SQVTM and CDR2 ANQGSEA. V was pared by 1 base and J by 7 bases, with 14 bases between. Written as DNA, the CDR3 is TGCAGCGTTGAAGCAGGGGAGGTCACAAATGAGCAGTTCTTC. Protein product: CSVEAGEVTNEQFF.

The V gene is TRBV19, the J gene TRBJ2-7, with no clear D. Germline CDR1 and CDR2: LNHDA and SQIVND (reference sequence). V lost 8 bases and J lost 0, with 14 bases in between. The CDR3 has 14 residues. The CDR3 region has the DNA TGTGCCAGTTCACCCCGATTACTCTCCTACGAGCAGTACTTC. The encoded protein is CASSPRLLSYEQYF.

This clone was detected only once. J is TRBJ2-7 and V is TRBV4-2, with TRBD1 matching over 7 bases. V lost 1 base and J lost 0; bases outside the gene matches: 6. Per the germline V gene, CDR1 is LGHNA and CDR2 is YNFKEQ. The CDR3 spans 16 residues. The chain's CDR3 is CASSQGGRGSSYEQYF. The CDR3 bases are TGTGCCAGCAGCCAAGGTGGCAGGGGGAGCTCCTACGAGCAGTACTTC.

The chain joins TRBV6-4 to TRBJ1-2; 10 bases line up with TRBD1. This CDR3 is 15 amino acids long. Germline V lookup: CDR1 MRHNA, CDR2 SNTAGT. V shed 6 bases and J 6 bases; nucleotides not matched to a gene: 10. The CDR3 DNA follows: TGTGCCAGCAGATTTCGGGACAGGGGATCCCATGGCTACACCTTC. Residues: CASRFRDRGSHGYTF.

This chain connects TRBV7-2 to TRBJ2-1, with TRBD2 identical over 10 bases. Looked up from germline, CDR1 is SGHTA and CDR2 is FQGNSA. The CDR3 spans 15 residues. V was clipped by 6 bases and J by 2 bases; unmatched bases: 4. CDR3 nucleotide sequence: TGTGCCAGCAGTCTAGCGGGAGTGGCCTACAATGAGCAGTTCTTC. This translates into CASSLAGVAYNEQFF.

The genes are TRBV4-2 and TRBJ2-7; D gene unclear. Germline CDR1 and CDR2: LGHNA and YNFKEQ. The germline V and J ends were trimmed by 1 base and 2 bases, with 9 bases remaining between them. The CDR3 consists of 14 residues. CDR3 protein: CASSQVSGTYEQYF. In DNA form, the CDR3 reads TGTGCCAGCAGCCAAGTATCTGGGACCTACGAGCAGTACTTC.

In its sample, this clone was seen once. The CDR3 is CASSYDRGTDTQYF. CDR3 DNA: TGCGCCAGCAGTTACGACAGGGGGACAGATACGCAGTATTTT. The chain links TRBV4-3 to TRBJ2-3; the match to TRBD1 covers 9 bases. V shed 6 bases and J 3 bases; nucleotides not matched to a gene: 4. This CDR3 has 14 amino acids. CDR1 is LGHNA and CDR2 is YSLEER in the germline V gene.

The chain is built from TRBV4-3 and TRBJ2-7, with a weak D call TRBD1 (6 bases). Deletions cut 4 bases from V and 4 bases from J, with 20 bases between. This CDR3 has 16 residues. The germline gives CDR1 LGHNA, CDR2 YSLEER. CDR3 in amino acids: CASSPLLADSGYEQYF. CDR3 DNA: TGCGCCAGCAGCCCGCTTCTGGCGGACAGCGGATACGAGCAGTACTTC.

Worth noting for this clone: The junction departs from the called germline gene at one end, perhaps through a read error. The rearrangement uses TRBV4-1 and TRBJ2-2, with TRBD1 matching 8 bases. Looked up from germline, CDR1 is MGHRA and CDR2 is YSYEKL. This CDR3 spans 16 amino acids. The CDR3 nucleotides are TGTGCCAGCAGCCAAGATTTGGACAGGGCCACCGGGGAGCTGTTTTTT. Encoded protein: CASSQDLDRATGELFF.

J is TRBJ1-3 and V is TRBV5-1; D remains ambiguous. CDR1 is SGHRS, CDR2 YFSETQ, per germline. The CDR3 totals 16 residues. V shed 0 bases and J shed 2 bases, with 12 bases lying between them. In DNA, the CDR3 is TGCGCCAGCAGCTTGGATCGGGGTGTGGCTGGAAACACCATATATTTT. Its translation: CASSLDRGVAGNTIYF.

The CDR3 DNA sequence: TGCGCCAGCGGGACAGGGGGCGCGGAGACCCAGTACTTC. Protein product: CASGTGGAETQYF. The rearrangement links TRBV5-1 to TRBJ2-5; TRBD1 matches at 12 bases. Germline CDR1 and CDR2: SGHRS and YFSETQ. V shed 7 bases, J shed 5 bases, and the junction held 3 bases outside the gene matches. CDR3 length equals 13 residues.

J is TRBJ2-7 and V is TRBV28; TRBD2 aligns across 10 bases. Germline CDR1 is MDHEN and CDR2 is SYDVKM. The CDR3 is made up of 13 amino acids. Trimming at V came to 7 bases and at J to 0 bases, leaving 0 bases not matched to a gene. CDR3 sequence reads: CASTSGSSYEQYF. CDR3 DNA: TGTGCCAGCACTAGCGGGAGCTCCTACGAGCAGTACTTC.

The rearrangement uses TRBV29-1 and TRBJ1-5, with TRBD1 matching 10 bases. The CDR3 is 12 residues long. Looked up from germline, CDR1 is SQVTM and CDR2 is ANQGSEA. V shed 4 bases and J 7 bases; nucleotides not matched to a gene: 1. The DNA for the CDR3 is TGCAGCGTTGGGGACAGGGGACAGCCCCAGCATTTT. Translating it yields CSVGDRGQPQHF.

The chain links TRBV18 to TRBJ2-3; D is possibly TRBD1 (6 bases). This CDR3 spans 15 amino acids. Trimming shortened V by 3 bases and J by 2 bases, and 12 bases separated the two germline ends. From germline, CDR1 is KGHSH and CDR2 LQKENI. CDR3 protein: CASSPQDRLTDTQYF. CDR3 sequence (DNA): TGTGCCAGCTCACCGCAGGACAGACTCACAGATACGCAGTATTTT.

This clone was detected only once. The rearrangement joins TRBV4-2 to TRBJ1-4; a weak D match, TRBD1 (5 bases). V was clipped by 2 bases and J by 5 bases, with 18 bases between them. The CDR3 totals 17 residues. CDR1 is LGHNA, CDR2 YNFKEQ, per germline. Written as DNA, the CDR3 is TGTGCCAGCAGCCAAAGACGGGGCTTTGGACCAAATGAAAAACTGTTTTTT. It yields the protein CASSQRRGFGPNEKLFF.

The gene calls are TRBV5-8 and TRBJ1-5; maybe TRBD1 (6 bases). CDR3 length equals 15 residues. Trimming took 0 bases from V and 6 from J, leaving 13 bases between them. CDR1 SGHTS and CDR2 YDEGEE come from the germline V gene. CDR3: CASSLAATRGQPQHF. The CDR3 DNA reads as TGTGCCAGCAGCTTGGCGGCTACCAGGGGTCAGCCCCAGCATTTT.

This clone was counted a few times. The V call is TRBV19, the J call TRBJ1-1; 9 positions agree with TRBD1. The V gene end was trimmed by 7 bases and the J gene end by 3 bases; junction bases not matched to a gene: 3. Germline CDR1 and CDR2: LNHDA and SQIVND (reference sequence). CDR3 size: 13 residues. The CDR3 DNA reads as TGTGCCAGTATTGGACAGGGGTACACTGAAGCTTTCTTT. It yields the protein CASIGQGYTEAFF.

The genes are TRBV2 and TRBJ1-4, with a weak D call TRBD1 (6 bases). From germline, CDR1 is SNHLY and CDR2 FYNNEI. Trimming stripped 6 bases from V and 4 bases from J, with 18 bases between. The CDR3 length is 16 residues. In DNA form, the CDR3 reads TGTGCCAGCAGGCAGAGAGAGGGACACCGTAATGAAAAACTGTTTTTT. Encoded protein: CASRQREGHRNEKLFF.

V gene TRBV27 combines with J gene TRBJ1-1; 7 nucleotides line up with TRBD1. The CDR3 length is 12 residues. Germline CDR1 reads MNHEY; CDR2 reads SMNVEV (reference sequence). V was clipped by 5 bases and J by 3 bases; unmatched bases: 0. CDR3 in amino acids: CASSTGDTEAFF. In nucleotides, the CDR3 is TGTGCCAGCAGTACAGGGGACACTGAAGCTTTCTTT.

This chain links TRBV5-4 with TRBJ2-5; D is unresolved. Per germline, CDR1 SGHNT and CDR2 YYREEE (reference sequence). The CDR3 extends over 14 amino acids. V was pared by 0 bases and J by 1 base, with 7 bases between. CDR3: CASSLGLSQETQYF. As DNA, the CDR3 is TGTGCCAGCAGCTTGGGACTCAGCCAAGAGACCCAGTACTTC.

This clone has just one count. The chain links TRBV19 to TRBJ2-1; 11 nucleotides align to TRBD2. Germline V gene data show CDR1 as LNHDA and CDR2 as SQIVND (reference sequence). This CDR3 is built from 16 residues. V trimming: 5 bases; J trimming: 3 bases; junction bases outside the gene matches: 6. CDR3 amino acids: CASSRRLAGNYNEQFF. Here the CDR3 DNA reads TGTGCCAGTAGTCGGAGACTAGCGGGAAACTACAATGAGCAGTTCTTC.

The CDR3 DNA is TGTGCCAGTAGTTCCGGCCACTACGAGCAGTACTTC. Protein product: CASSSGHYEQYF. The chain carries TRBV19 and TRBJ2-7; D unclear. V lost 5 bases to trimming and J lost 3 bases, with 8 bases between them. CDR1 and CDR2 (germline): LNHDA, SQIVND (reference sequence). The CDR3 runs 12 residues.

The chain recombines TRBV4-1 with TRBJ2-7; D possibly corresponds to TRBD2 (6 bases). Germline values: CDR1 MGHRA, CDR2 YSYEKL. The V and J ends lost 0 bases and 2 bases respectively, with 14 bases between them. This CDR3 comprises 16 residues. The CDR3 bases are TGCGCCAGCAGCCAAGAAGGAGGGTTCGAGACCTACGAGCAGTACTTC. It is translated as CASSQEGGFETYEQYF.

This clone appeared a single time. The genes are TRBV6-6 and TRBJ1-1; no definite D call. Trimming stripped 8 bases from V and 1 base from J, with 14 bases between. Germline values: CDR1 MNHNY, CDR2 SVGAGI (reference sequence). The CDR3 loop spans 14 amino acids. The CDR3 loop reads CASVSGAANTEAFF. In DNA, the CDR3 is TGTGCCAGCGTCTCGGGCGCCGCGAACACTGAAGCTTTCTTT.